The 11 T cell receptor beta chains in this list originate from one sample, sequenced in a study of T-cell memory formation after mild COVID-19. Via MiXCR, TCRdb re-called the 5' RACE reads, giving one row per CDR3 protein. The sample consists of more than 300,000 distinct CDR3 sequences, 13% to 15% of them appearing once. The sample was PBMCs or a T cell subset sorted from them (not recorded which). Receptors originate from a man aged 18 to 30 who had mild COVID-19 (a few samples of this study predate the infection). Cell type and time point are not known.

Remarks on this clonotype: A much larger clone is a single base away; this may be a read error. This sequence joins TRBV3-1 and TRBJ1-5, with TRBD1 as a possible D gene (6 bases). This CDR3 is 13 amino acids long. V dropped 4 bases and J dropped 4 bases, with 8 bases sitting between them. Germline V gene lookup returns CDR1 LGHDT and CDR2 YNNKEL (reference sequence). CDR3 DNA sequence: TGTGCCAGCAGCCGGGACACTAATCAGCCCCAGCATTTT. Translation: CASSRDTNQPQHF.

CDR3 protein: CASRWDRSQGEQYF. The DNA of the CDR3 is TGTGCCAGCAGGTGGGACCGCTCTCAGGGCGAGCAGTACTTC. J is TRBJ2-7 and V is TRBV6-2 or TRBV6-3, with D possibly being TRBD1 or TRBD2 (5 bases each). Between the trimmed V and J ends, which lost 6 bases and 6 bases, there was a span of 18 bases. Germline loops: CDR1 MNHEY, CDR2 SVGEGT. The CDR3 is 14 amino acids.

This clonotype was found many times. The chain has TRBV5-1 and TRBJ2-5; tentatively, D is TRBD1 or TRBD2 (5 bases each). CDR3 length equals 13 residues. V lost 7 bases and J lost 4, with 14 bases in between. In germline, CDR1 is SGHRS, CDR2 YFSETQ. Here the CDR3 reads CASGLEGRETQYF. In nucleotides, the CDR3 is TGCGCCAGCGGGCTTGAGGGGCGAGAGACCCAGTACTTC.

This clonotype was picked up a small number of times. The chain combines TRBV6-6 with TRBJ2-5; D is uncertain. The ends were cut back, 2 bases at V and 4 bases at J, with 5 bases in the middle. CDR1 is MNHNY, CDR2 SVGAGI, per germline (reference sequence). The length of the CDR3 is 12 residues. Here the CDR3 DNA reads TGTGCCAGCAGTTACAAGGCAGAGACCCAGTACTTC. It codes for CASSYKAETQYF.

This clonotype has just a few counts. This sequence joins TRBV28 and TRBJ1-5, with 10 bases fitting TRBD1. CDR1 and CDR2 from the germline V gene are MDHEN and SYDVKM. The trim removed 6 bases at V and 6 bases at J, leaving 5 bases unmatched. This CDR3 comprises 14 residues. The CDR3 bases are TGTGCCAGCAGCACCGGGACAGGGGTTCAGCCCCAGCATTTT. This encodes CASSTGTGVQPQHF. Drawing the rest from reference TRBV28 and TRBJ1-5, the complete variable domain is DVKVTQSSRYLVKRTGEKVFLECVQDMDHENMFWYRQDPGLGLRLIYFSYDVKMKEKGDIPEGYSVSREKKERFSLILESASTNQTSMYLCASSTGTGVQPQHFGDGTRLSIL.

The chain combines TRBV20-1 with TRBJ1-2; D may be TRBD1 (6 bases). CDR1 and CDR2 from the germline V gene are DFQATT and SNEGSKA (reference sequence). V was trimmed by 4 bases and J by 4 bases, leaving 10 bases between them. This CDR3 spans 12 amino acids. CDR3 nucleotides: TGCAGTGCTATGACAGGCACCTATGGCTACACCTTC. Its translation is CSAMTGTYGYTF.

V is TRBV19 and J is TRBJ2-3, with D tentatively TRBD2 (6 bases). The CDR3 loop spans 14 amino acids. Germline V gene lookup returns CDR1 LNHDA and CDR2 SQIVND (reference sequence). Trimming took 5 bases from V and 0 from J, leaving 9 bases between them. CDR3 residues: CASSWGVSTDTQYF. The CDR3, as DNA: TGTGCCAGTAGTTGGGGGGTAAGCACAGATACGCAGTATTTT.

In its sample, this clonotype was seen a few times. The germline gene is not matched at one end of the junction; a read error may be the cause. This chain connects TRBV7-2 to TRBJ2-7; TRBD2 matches 11 bases. Germline loops: CDR1 SGHTA, CDR2 FQGNSA. The length of the CDR3 is 15 residues. The CDR3 DNA sequence: TGTGCCAGCACCTTAGCGGGGGGGGTCTCCTACGAGCAGTACTTC. Translation gives CASTLAGGVSYEQYF.

The chain links TRBV6-5 to TRBJ2-1, with 8 bases fitting TRBD2. V lost 5 bases, J lost 10 bases, and 13 bases stayed unmatched. The CDR3 consists of 15 residues. Per germline, CDR1 MNHEY and CDR2 SVGAGI. Written as DNA, the CDR3 is TGTGCCAGCAGTACTAAGCTCGGGGGGGCCCGGGAGCAGTTCTTC. It yields the protein CASSTKLGGAREQFF.

This clonotype was detected a few times. This chain uses TRBV6-2 or TRBV6-3 with TRBJ1-6, with TRBD1 matching over 7 bases. CDR1 is MNHEY and CDR2 is SVGEGT in the germline V gene. There are 15 residues in the CDR3. Germline trimming cut 6 bases from V and 14 bases from J; bases unmatched to any gene: 16. CDR3 in amino acids: CASRQRTGPEGTLHF. As DNA, the CDR3 is TGTGCCAGCAGACAACGGACAGGACCCGAGGGGACCCTCCACTTT.

This sequence joins TRBV12-3 or TRBV12-4 and TRBJ2-3, with TRBD2 matching over 13 bases. Losses at the gene ends were 6 bases for V and 3 bases for J; bases not matched to a gene: 6. The CDR3 covers 16 residues. CDR3 sequence: CASSQLAGGRTDTQYF. The DNA of the CDR3 is TGTGCCAGCAGCCAACTAGCGGGGGGGCGTACAGATACGCAGTATTTT.